Below are 3 T cell receptor beta chains sequenced from a single sample in a study of tumor-infiltrating lymphocytes in localized non-small cell lung cancer. TCRdb keeps only in-frame clones here, not all; method: immunoSEQ multiplex PCR. In the table there are about 13,000 clones, 68% of which are singletons. Sequencing was done on a sample of lung tumor tissue. These receptors came from a human donor with non-small cell lung cancer.

The V call is TRBV30, the J call TRBJ1-5, with 7 bases aligning to TRBD1. Germline V lookup: CDR1 GTSNPN, CDR2 SVGIG (reference sequence). After removal of 2 bases from V and 8 bases from J, the junction contained 9 bases not matched to a gene. The length of the CDR3 is 14 residues. DNA of the CDR3: TGTGCCTGGAGTCGGGGAGGGGGCTCAAAGCCCCAGCATTTT. It is translated as CAWSRGGGSKPQHF.

The genes are TRBV2 and TRBJ1-2, with D perhaps TRBD1 (6 bases). Germline CDR1 and CDR2: SNHLY and FYNNEI. V was pared by 6 bases and J by 0 bases, with 14 bases between. CDR3 length: 15 residues. CDR3 in DNA: TGTGCCAGCAGGACCGCAGGGGCCGCTAACTATGGCTACACCTTC. Amino acid sequence: CASRTAGAANYGYTF.

Only one count was recorded for this clone. The chain carries TRBV11-3 and TRBJ2-5, with a possible D match to TRBD1 (6 bases). CDR3 length equals 16 residues. The V end was cut by 1 base, the J end by 5 bases, with 17 bases between. From germline, CDR1 is SGHNT and CDR2 YENEEA. The CDR3 region has the DNA TGTGCCAGCAGCTTAGCGCATACAGGGTCGGCGGAGACCCAGTACTTC. This encodes CASSLAHTGSAETQYF.